The 8 T cell receptor beta chains reported below all come from one sample, sequenced in a study of regulatory T cells in long-lasting Graves disease. With iRepertoire HTBI primers and Arm-PCR of CDR3 regions, TCR beta libraries were built. Each CDR3 protein gets one entry after TCRdb re-called the multiplex PCR reads with MiXCR. The sample carries about 210,000 distinct CDR3 sequences, approximately 18% recorded once. The sample's time point: newly diagnosed GD, antithyroid drugs for less than 3 months. The TCR library used RNA extracted from PBMCs. These data also featured in a second study, about T cells in Graves' hyperthyroidism and ophthalmopathy.

The input for sequencing was peripheral blood mononuclear cells (PBMCs), taken at new diagnosis, from a patient treated with antithyroid drugs. These receptors originate from a woman in her thirties with Graves disease.

This clonotype was detected many times. The chain combines TRBV6-1 with TRBJ1-2; D is unclear. The CDR3 totals 14 residues. The germline CDR1 and CDR2 sequences are MNHNS and SASEGT. Trimming removed 3 bases from V and 1 base from J, with 9 bases in between. The CDR3 DNA sequence: TGTGCCAGCAGTGACAGTGCCCTTAACTATGGCTACACCTTC. Translated: CASSDSALNYGYTF.

The table lists this clonotype with many counts. The V and J genes are TRBV30 and TRBJ2-3; 12 bases align to TRBD2. The V gene's germline CDR1 is GTSNPN and CDR2 SVGIG (reference sequence). CDR3 length: 17 amino acids. The J segment lost 1 base and the V segment lost 5 bases, leaving 10 bases of the junction unmatched. The CDR3 spells CAWSSGRAPDGTDTQYF. DNA for the CDR3: TGTGCCTGGTCTAGCGGGAGGGCCCCTGATGGCACAGATACGCAGTATTTT.

There are many counts of this clonotype. The chain carries TRBV10-1 and TRBJ2-5, with a tentative D call TRBD1 (5 bases). Germline CDR1 WNHNN, CDR2 SYGVQD (reference sequence). Trimming pared 3 bases from V and 5 bases from J, leaving 13 bases between. CDR3 length: 14 residues. CDR3 sequence reads: CASSDPGLAETQYF. Here the CDR3 DNA reads TGCGCCAGCAGTGATCCAGGGTTGGCGGAGACCCAGTACTTC.

The table lists this clonotype with many counts. CDR3 residues: CSANPGAYNYMNTEAFF. The CDR3 bases are TGCAGTGCTAATCCGGGGGCCTATAATTACATGAACACTGAAGCTTTCTTT. V and J are TRBV20-1 and TRBJ1-1; maybe TRBD1 (6 bases). Germline lookup yields CDR1 DFQATT and CDR2 SNEGSKA (reference sequence). This CDR3 has 17 residues. V lost 4 bases and J lost 0, with 21 bases in between.

The gene calls are TRBV9 and TRBJ2-2; no reliable D call. Deletions cut 3 bases from V and 0 bases from J, with 6 bases between. The CDR3 extends over 14 amino acids. CDR1 is SGDLS, CDR2 YYNGEE, per germline. The CDR3 region has the DNA TGTGCCAGCAGCGCCACTCCGAACACCGGGGAGCTGTTTTTT. It yields the protein CASSATPNTGELFF.

The sample holds a few counts of this clonotype. The CDR3 loop reads CASSPGNNHEQYF. The DNA for the CDR3 is TGTGCCAGCAGTCCTGGCAACAACCACGAGCAGTACTTC. The chain combines TRBV12-3 or TRBV12-4 with TRBJ2-7, with D uncertain. Deletions cut 5 bases from V and 5 bases from J, with 13 bases between. The length of the CDR3 is 13 residues.

This clonotype was counted ten times or more. This chain joins TRBV28 and TRBJ1-2; a possible D gene is TRBD1 (6 bases). The length of the CDR3 is 16 residues. The V and J ends lost 3 bases and 8 bases respectively, with 22 bases between them. Germline values: CDR1 MDHEN, CDR2 SYDVKM. The CDR3, as DNA: TGTGCCAGCAGTTTGCCGGGGGGCAAGGGTCGTGGAGGCTACACCTTC. Translated: CASSLPGGKGRGGYTF.

The V call is TRBV28, the J call TRBJ2-7; 13 bases fit TRBD2. CDR1 and CDR2 (germline): MDHEN, SYDVKM. CDR3 length: 17 residues. The ends lost 5 bases at V and 0 bases at J; junction bases unmatched: 7. Written as DNA, the CDR3 is TGTGCCAGCAGTGCCTGGACTAGCGGGGGCCCCTCCTACGAGCAGTACTTC. Translation: CASSAWTSGGPSYEQYF.